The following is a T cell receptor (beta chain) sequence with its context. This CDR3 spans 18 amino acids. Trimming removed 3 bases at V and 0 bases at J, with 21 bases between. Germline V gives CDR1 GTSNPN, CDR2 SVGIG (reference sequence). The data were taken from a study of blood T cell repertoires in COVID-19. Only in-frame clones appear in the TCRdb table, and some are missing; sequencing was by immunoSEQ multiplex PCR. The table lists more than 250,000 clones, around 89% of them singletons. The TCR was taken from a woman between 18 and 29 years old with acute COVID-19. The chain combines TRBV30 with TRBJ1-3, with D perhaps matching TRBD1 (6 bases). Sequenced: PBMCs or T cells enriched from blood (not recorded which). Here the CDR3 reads CAWRGPWDTKSSGNTIYF. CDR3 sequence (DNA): TGTGCCTGGAGGGGGCCGTGGGACACGAAGAGCTCTGGAAACACCATATATTTT.